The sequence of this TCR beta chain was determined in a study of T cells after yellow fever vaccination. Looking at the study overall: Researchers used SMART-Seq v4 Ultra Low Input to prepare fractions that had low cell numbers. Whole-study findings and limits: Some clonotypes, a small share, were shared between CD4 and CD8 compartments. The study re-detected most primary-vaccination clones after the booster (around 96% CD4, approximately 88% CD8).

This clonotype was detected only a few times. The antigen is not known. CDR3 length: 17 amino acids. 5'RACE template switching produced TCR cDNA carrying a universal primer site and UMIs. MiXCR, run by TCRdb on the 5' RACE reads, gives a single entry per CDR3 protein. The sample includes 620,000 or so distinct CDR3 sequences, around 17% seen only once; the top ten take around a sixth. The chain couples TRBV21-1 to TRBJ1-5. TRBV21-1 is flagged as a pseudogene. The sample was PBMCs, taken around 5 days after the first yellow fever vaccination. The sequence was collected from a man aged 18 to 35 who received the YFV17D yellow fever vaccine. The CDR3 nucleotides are TGTGCCAGCAGCAGGGAGGACAAATGTTATAGCAATCAGCCCCAGCATTTT. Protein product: CASSREDKCYSNQPQHF.